Each of the 4 T cell receptor beta chains below was sequenced from the same sample in a study of T cells in Graves' hyperthyroidism and ophthalmopathy. RNA transcripts were the template for amplifying TCR beta CDR3 regions. The HTBI primer set served for first-round RT-PCR of the TCR CDR3. TCRdb passed the multiplex PCR reads through MiXCR, listing each CDR3 protein once. The data hold approximately 270,000 distinct CDR3 sequences, with roughly 15% observed a single time. The sequenced sample consisted of blood. Receptors were obtained from a woman aged 35 to 49 with Graves' hyperthyroidism that later progressed to Graves' ophthalmopathy.

Only a few counts were recorded for this clonotype. The V and J genes are TRBV20-1 and TRBJ2-1; the match to TRBD2 covers 9 bases. CDR1 and CDR2 from the germline V gene are DFQATT and SNEGSKA (reference sequence). The CDR3 totals 14 residues. After removal of 3 bases from V and 4 bases from J, the junction contained 4 bases not matched to a gene. CDR3 DNA: TGCAGTGCTAGTAGACTAGCGGATTACAATGAGCAGTTCTTC. It codes for CSASRLADYNEQFF.

This clonotype was detected a few times. This chain connects TRBV19 to TRBJ2-7, with D perhaps TRBD1 (6 bases). This CDR3 has 19 amino acids. The germline V and J ends were trimmed by 2 bases and 2 bases, with 25 bases remaining between them. CDR1 is LNHDA, CDR2 SQIVND, per germline (reference sequence). The CDR3 nucleotides read TGTGCCAGTAGTATATCTTATAGGAGGACAGAACTAACCGCCTACGAGCAGTACTTC. This encodes CASSISYRRTELTAYEQYF.

This clonotype appeared a few times. The CDR3 reads CASSSSPNGNTEAFF. CDR3 DNA sequence: TGTGCCAGCAGTTCTAGTCCCAATGGGAACACTGAAGCTTTCTTT. The chain links TRBV2 to TRBJ1-1, with D unclear. This CDR3 has 15 amino acids. The V end was cut by 5 bases, the J end by 1 base, with 14 bases between. Germline lookup yields CDR1 SNHLY and CDR2 FYNNEI.

Many counts were recorded for this clonotype. The chain recombines TRBV7-8 with TRBJ2-2; a weak D match, TRBD2 (6 bases). The CDR3 extends over 15 amino acids. CDR1 and CDR2 (germline): SGHVS, FQNEAQ. The V end lost 5 bases, the J end lost 0 bases, and 10 bases lay between the germline ends. CDR3 protein: CASSHSGANTGELFF. The CDR3 coding sequence is TGTGCCAGCAGCCATAGCGGCGCGAACACCGGGGAGCTGTTTTTT. The whole variable domain, remainder taken from reference TRBV7-8 and TRBJ2-2, is GAGVSQSPRYKVAKRGQDVALRCDPISGHVSLFWYQQALGQGPEFLTYFQNEAQLDKSGLPSDRFFAERPEGSVSTLKIQRTQQEDSAVYLCASSHSGANTGELFFGEGSRLTVL.